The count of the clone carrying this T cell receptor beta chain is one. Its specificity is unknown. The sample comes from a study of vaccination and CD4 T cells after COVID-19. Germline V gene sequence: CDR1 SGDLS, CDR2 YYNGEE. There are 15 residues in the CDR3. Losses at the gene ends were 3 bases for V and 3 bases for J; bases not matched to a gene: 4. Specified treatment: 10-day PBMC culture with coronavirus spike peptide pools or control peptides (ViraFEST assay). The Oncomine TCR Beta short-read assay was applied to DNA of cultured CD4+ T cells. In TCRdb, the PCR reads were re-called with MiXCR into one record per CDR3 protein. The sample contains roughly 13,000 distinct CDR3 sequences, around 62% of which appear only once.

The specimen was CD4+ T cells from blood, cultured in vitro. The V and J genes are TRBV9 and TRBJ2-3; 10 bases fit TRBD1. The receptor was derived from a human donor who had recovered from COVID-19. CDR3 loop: CASSGTGQGTDTQYF. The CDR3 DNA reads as TGTGCCAGCAGCGGAACGGGACAGGGGACAGATACGCAGTATTTT.